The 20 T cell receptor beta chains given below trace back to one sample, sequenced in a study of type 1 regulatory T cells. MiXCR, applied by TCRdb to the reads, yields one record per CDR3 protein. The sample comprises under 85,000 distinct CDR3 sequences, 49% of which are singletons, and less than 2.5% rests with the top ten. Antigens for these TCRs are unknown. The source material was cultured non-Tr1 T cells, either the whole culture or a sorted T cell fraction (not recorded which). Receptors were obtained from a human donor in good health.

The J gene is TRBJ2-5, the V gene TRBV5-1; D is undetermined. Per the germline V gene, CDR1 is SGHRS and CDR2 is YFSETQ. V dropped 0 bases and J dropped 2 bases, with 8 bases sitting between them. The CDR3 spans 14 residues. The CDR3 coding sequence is TGCGCCAGCAGCTTGGCCCCAGGACAAGAGACCCAGTACTTC. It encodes CASSLAPGQETQYF.

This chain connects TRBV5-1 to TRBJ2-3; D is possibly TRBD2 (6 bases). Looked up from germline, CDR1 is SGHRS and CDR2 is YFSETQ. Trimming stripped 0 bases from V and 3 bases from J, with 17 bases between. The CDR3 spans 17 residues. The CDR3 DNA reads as TGCGCCAGCAGCTTGGATGGGCCGGGACTGGGAACAGATACGCAGTATTTT. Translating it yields CASSLDGPGLGTDTQYF. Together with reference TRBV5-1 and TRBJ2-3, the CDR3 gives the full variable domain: KAGVTQTPRYLIKTRGQQVTLSCSPISGHRSVSWYQQTPGQGLQFLFEYFSETQRNKGNFPGRFSGRQFSNSRSEMNVSTLELGDSALYLCASSLDGPGLGTDTQYFGPGTRLTVL.

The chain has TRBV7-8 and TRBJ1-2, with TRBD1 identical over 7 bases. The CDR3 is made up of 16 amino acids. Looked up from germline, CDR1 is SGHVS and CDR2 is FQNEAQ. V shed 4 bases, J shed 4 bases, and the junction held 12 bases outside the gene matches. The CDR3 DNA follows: TGTGCCAGCAGCTCCCGGGGGACAGAAAGCCCCTATGGCTACACCTTC. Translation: CASSSRGTESPYGYTF.

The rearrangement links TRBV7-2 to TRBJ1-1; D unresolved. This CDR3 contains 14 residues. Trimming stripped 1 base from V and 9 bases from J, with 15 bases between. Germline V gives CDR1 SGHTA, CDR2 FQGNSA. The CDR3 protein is CASSLGVAGVKAFF. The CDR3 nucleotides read TGTGCCAGCAGCTTAGGGGTGGCAGGCGTCAAAGCTTTCTTT.

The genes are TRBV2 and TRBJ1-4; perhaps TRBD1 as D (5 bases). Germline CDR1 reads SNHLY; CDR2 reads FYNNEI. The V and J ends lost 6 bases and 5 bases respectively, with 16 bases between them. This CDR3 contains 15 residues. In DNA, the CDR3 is TGTGCCAGCAGGAGGAGGGAGACAGCGAATGAAAAACTGTTTTTT. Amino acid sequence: CASRRRETANEKLFF.

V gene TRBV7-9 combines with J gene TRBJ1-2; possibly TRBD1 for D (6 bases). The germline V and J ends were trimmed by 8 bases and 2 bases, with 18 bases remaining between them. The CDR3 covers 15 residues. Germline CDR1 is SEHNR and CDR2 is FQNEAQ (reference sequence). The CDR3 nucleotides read TGTGCCAGCTCCGCTCCGGGGGGGCTAAACTATGGCTACACCTTC. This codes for CASSAPGGLNYGYTF.

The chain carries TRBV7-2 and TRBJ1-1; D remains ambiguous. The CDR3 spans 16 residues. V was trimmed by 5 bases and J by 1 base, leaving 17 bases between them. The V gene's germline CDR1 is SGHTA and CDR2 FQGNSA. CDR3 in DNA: TGTGCCAGCAGCCGATCTCCGATGGGCGGGAACACTGAAGCTTTCTTT. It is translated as CASSRSPMGGNTEAFF.

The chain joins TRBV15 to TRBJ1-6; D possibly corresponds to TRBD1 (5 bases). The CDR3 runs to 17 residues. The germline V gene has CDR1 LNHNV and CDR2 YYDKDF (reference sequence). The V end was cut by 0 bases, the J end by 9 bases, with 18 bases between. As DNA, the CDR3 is TGTGCCACCAGCAGAGATAGATTAGCAGGGATCTCTTCACCCCTCCACTTT. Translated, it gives CATSRDRLAGISSPLHF.

CDR3 amino acids: CAWSVRLYEQYF. The DNA for the CDR3 is TGTGCCTGGAGTGTACGGCTCTACGAGCAGTACTTC. The chain employs TRBV30 and TRBJ2-7; D ambiguous. The CDR3 totals 12 residues. The germline gives CDR1 GTSNPN, CDR2 SVGIG (reference sequence). Trimming removed 0 bases from V and 3 bases from J, with 6 bases in between.

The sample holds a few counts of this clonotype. CDR3 amino acids: CASSVGGQSYGYTF. CDR3 DNA: TGTGCCAGCAGCGTAGGGGGACAGAGCTATGGCTACACCTTC. The V gene is TRBV9, the J gene TRBJ1-2; TRBD1 matches 7 bases. V trimming: 0 bases; J trimming: 4 bases; junction bases outside the gene matches: 3. Germline CDR1 is SGDLS and CDR2 is YYNGEE. The CDR3 covers 14 residues.

The CDR3 bases are TGTGCCAGCAGCAAAAATAGCGGGGGGCCCCAGTTCTTC. It encodes CASSKNSGGPQFF. V is TRBV7-2 and J is TRBJ2-1; 10 nucleotides agree with TRBD2. V shed 5 bases and J 13 bases; nucleotides not matched to a gene: 8. The CDR3 has 13 amino acids. Germline V gene data show CDR1 as SGHTA and CDR2 as FQGNSA. The full variable domain, rest sourced from reference TRBV7-2 and TRBJ2-1, is GAGVSQSPSNKVTEKGKDVELRCDPISGHTALYWYRQSLGQGLEFLIYFQGNSAPDKSGLPSDRFSAERTGGSVSTLTIQRTQQEDSAVYLCASSKNSGGPQFFGPGTRLTVL.

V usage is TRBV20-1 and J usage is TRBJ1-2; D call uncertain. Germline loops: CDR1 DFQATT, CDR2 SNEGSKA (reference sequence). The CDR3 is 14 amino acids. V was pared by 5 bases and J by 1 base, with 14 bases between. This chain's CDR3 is CSAPSSYFNYGYTF. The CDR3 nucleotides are TGCAGTGCTCCAAGCAGCTACTTTAACTATGGCTACACCTTC.

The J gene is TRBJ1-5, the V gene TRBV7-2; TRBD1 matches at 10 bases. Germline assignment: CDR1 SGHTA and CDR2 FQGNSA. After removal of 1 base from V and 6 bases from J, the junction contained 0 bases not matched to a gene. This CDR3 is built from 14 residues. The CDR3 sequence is CASSLGDRGQPQHF. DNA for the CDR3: TGTGCCAGCAGCTTAGGGGACAGGGGTCAGCCCCAGCATTTT.

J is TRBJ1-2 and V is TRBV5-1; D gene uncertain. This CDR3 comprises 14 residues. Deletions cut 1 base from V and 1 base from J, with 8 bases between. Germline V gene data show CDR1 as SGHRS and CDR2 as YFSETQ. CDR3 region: CASSLSSGNYGYTF. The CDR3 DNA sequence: TGCGCCAGCAGCTTGTCTTCGGGTAACTATGGCTACACCTTC.

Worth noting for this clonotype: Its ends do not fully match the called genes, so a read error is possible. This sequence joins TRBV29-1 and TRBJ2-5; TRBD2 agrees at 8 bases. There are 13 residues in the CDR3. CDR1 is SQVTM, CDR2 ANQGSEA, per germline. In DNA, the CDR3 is TGCAGCGTTGATGGCGGGGGGAGGGAGACCAAGCACTTC. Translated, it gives CSVDGGGRETKHF.

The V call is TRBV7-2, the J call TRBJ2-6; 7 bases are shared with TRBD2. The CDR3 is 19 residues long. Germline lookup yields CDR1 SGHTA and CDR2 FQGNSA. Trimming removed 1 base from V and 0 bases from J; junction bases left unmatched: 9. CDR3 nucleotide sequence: TGTGCCAGCAGCTTAGATGCGCAGCGGGGTTACTCTGGGGCCAACGTCCTGACTTTC. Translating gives CASSLDAQRGYSGANVLTF.

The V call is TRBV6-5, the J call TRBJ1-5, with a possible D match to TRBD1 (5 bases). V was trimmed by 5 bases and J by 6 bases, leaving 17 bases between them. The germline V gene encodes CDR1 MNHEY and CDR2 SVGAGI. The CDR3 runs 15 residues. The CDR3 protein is CASSTGTLPGQPQHF. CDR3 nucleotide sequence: TGTGCCAGCAGTACCGGGACCCTTCCGGGTCAGCCCCAGCATTTT.

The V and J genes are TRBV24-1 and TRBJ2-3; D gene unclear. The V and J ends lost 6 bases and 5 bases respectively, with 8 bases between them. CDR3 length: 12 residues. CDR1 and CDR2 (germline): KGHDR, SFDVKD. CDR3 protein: CATSPRGDTQYF. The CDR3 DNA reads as TGTGCCACCAGTCCGAGAGGAGATACGCAGTATTTT.

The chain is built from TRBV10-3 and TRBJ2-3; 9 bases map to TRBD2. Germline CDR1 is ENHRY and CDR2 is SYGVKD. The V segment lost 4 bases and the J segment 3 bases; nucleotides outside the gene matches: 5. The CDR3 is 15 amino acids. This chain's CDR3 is CAISAASGKTDTQYF. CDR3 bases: TGTGCCATCAGTGCTGCTAGCGGGAAGACAGATACGCAGTATTTT.

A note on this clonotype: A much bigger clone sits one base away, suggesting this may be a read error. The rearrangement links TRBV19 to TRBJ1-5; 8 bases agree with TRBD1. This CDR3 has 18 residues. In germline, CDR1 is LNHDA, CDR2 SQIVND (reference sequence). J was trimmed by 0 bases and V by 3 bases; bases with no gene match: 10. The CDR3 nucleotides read TGTGCCAGTAGTATGTCTCTACAGGGGGGGGATAGCAATCAGCCCCAGCATTTT. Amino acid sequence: CASSMSLQGGDSNQPQHF.